This TCR beta chain emerged from a study of T cells after somatic rescue of genetic block. Sequencing used immunoSEQ multiplex PCR; TCRdb keeps in-frame clones, though not all of them. The sample contains 68,000 or so clones, around 93% of which appear only once. CDR3 length equals 14 residues. J was trimmed by 4 bases and V by 5 bases; bases with no gene match: 5. Germline CDR1 is SGHDN and CDR2 is FVKESK. The sequenced sample consisted of peripheral blood mononuclear cells (PBMCs). The origin of this receptor is a man aged 40-49 years. The V and J genes are TRBV14 and TRBJ1-1; 9 bases match TRBD1. The CDR3 DNA reads as TGTGCCAGCAGCGCCGACAGGGGGGGCACTGAAGCTTTCTTT. Translation: CASSADRGGTEAFF.